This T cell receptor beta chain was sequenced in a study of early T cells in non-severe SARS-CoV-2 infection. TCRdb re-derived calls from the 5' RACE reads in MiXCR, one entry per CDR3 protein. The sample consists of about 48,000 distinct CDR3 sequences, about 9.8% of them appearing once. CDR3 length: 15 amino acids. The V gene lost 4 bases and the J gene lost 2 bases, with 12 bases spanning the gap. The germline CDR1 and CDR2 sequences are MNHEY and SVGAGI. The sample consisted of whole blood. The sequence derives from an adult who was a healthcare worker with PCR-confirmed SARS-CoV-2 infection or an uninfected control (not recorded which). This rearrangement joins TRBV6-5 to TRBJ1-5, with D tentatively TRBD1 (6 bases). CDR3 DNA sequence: TGTGCCAGCAGTTCCGAACGGGGGCGCAATCAGCCCCAGCATTTT. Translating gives CASSSERGRNQPQHF.